A selection of T cell receptor beta chains follows, all from one sample in a study of T cells in Graves' hyperthyroidism and ophthalmopathy. TCRdb recomputed calls from the multiplex PCR reads with MiXCR, one row per CDR3 protein. This sample has some 560,000 distinct CDR3 sequences, with 14% found just once. The sequencing input was blood. The receptors were gathered from a woman between 40 and 50 years old with Graves' hyperthyroidism. Each CDR3 is given with its conserved first and last residue. A D gene is named only where the DNA matches it firmly. Some rows have no size entry. The others give once, few or many, or a class for an expanded clone.

d_gene | j_gene | abundance | v_gene | CDR3aa | CDR3nt
. | TRBJ2-1 | many | TRBV28 | CASLGAGSYNEQFF | TGTGCCAGCCTAGGGGCCGGCTCCTACAATGAGCAGTTCTTC
. | TRBJ2-2 | once | TRBV7-8 | CASSPGSAGELFF | TGTGCCAGCAGCCCGGGTTCGGCCGGGGAGCTGTTTTTT
TRBD2 | TRBJ2-5 | many | TRBV20-1 | CSATRLAEKQETQYF | TGCAGTGCTACTAGACTAGCGGAAAAGCAAGAGACCCAGTACTTC
. | TRBJ2-1 | many | TRBV12-3/TRBV12-4 | CASSGDREGSGSSYNEQFF | TGTGCCAGCAGTGGGGACAGGGAGGGAAGCGGGAGCTCCTACAATGAGCAGTTCTTC
. | TRBJ2-1 | many | TRBV2 | CASVVFPYNEQFF | TGTGCCAGCGTAGTTTTCCCCTACAATGAGCAGTTCTTC
. | TRBJ2-3 | . | TRBV10-3 | CAISERGTSTDTQYF | TGTGCCATCTCAGAGAGGGGGACTAGCACAGATACGCAGTATTTT
. | TRBJ2-7 | many | TRBV5-1 | CASSLNSPVGSYEQYF | TGCGCCAGCAGCTTGAATTCCCCAGTGGGTTCCTACGAGCAGTACTTC
. | TRBJ2-1 | . | TRBV5-1 | CASSLGAATIHNEQFF | TGCGCCAGCAGCTTGGGTGCAGCAACTATCCACAATGAGCAGTTCTTC
TRBD2 | TRBJ2-2 | many | TRBV7-2 | CASSLGPTSGNTGELFF | TGTGCCAGCAGCTTGGGGCCGACTAGCGGAAACACCGGGGAGCTGTTTTTT
. | TRBJ1-1 | few | TRBV20-1 | CSGLERINTEASF | TGCAGTGGTTTGGAACGGATCAACACTGAAGCTTCCTTT
. | TRBJ2-5 | many | TRBV7-8 | CASSLATQETQYF | TGTGCCAGCAGCCTAGCGACCCAAGAGACCCAGTACTTC
. | TRBJ2-5 | few | TRBV11-2 | CASSGVGYMETQYF | TGTGCCAGCAGCGGGGTAGGATATATGGAGACCCAGTACTTC
. | TRBJ2-3 | many | TRBV28 | CASSSLTENTDTQYF | TGTGCCAGCAGTTCCCTGACGGAAAACACAGATACGCAGTATTTT
. | TRBJ2-1 | few | TRBV20-1 | CSASQPPGPGMAEQFF | TGCAGTGCTTCCCAACCACCGGGCCCCGGGATGGCTGAGCAGTTCTTC
TRBD1 | TRBJ1-6 | . | TRBV5-4 | CASSPRDRGSPLHF | TGTGCCAGCAGTCCGCGGGACAGGGGATCACCCCTCCACTTT
TRBD1 | TRBJ2-7 | few | TRBV28 | CASTLTGTGAKEQYF | TGTGCCAGCACTTTAACCGGGACAGGGGCTAAAGAGCAGTACTTC
TRBD2 | TRBJ2-5 | many | TRBV20-1 | CSAILAGAVPGETQYF | TGCAGTGCCATCCTAGCGGGAGCGGTCCCCGGTGAGACCCAGTACTTC
. | TRBJ2-3 | . | TRBV28 | CASRSSLGTDTQYF | TGTGCCAGCCGAAGTAGCCTCGGCACAGATACGCAGTATTTT
. | TRBJ1-1 | few | TRBV20-1 | CSARVPGTEAFF | TGCAGTGCTAGAGTCCCGGGCACTGAAGCTTTCTTT
. | TRBJ2-7 | many | TRBV12-3/TRBV12-4 | CASSRSGRTYEQYF | TGTGCCAGCAGTCGAAGTGGACGGACCTACGAGCAGTACTTC
TRBD2 | TRBJ2-5 | many | TRBV7-2 | CASSLVLLAGETQYF | TGTGCCAGCAGCTTAGTACTGTTAGCGGGAGAGACCCAGTACTTC
. | TRBJ2-5 | many | TRBV10-2 | CASRGGGDPLLQETQYF | TGCGCCAGCAGGGGGGGAGGAGACCCTTTGCTCCAAGAGACCCAGTACTTC
. | TRBJ2-2 | many | TRBV6-1 | CASSLDRPNTGELFF | TGTGCCAGCAGTTTAGACCGCCCGAACACCGGGGAGCTGTTTTTT
TRBD2 | TRBJ2-7 | . | TRBV28 | CASSSLEASGYSYEQYF | TGTGCCAGCAGTTCCCTGGAGGCTAGCGGGTACTCCTACGAGCAGTACTTC
. | TRBJ1-1 | many | TRBV14 | CASSQALAEAFF | TGTGCCAGCAGCCAAGCGTTGGCTGAAGCTTTCTTT
TRBD1 | TRBJ2-4 | . | TRBV5-1 | CASRETGAENIQYF | TGCGCCAGCAGAGAGACAGGGGCAGAAAACATTCAGTACTTC
. | TRBJ2-1 | many | TRBV18 | CASSLFSSPNEQFF | TGTGCCAGCTCACTTTTTAGTTCCCCCAATGAGCAGTTCTTC
. | TRBJ1-4 | . | TRBV18 | CASSQRDLPHGKLFF | TGTGCCAGCTCACAGAGGGATTTGCCCCATGGAAAACTGTTTTTT
TRBD1 | TRBJ2-1 | . | TRBV7-8 | CASSRTGTGVFNEQFF | TGTGCCAGCAGCCGAACCGGGACAGGGGTCTTCAATGAGCAGTTCTTC
TRBD2 | TRBJ2-1 | many | TRBV5-1 | CASSWDLAGAYNEQFF | TGCGCCAGCAGCTGGGACCTAGCGGGAGCATACAATGAGCAGTTCTTC
. | TRBJ1-4 | many | TRBV2 | CASSVGEKLFF | TGTGCCAGCAGTGTCGGTGAAAAACTGTTTTTT
TRBD1 | TRBJ1-1 | few | TRBV20-1 | CSARFGTGGTEAFF | TGCAGTGCTAGGTTCGGGACAGGGGGCACTGAAGCTTTCTTT
. | TRBJ1-1 | few | TRBV9 | CASSVGPPMNTEAFF | TGTGCCAGCAGCGTAGGACCACCCATGAACACTGAAGCTTTCTTT
. | TRBJ2-1 | few | TRBV15 | CATEKGGYNEQFF | TGTGCCACCGAAAAGGGGGGATACAATGAGCAGTTCTTC
TRBD2 | TRBJ2-3 | few | TRBV4-1 | CASSPGGRADTQYF | TGCGCCAGCAGCCCGGGAGGTCGGGCAGATACGCAGTATTTT
. | TRBJ2-3 | many | TRBV9 | CASSVSPGQDTQYF | TGTGCCAGCAGCGTGAGTCCCGGGCAAGATACGCAGTATTTT
TRBD1 | TRBJ2-5 | many | TRBV7-2 | CASSVGQGRETQYF | TGTGCCAGCAGCGTGGGACAGGGGAGGGAGACCCAGTACTTC
. | TRBJ2-2 | many | TRBV3-1 | CASSQAAFANTGELFF | TGTGCCAGCAGCCAAGCTGCATTCGCGAACACCGGGGAGCTGTTTTTT
TRBD1 | TRBJ1-2 | many | TRBV3-1 | CASSHTRDSLFQVGYTF | TGTGCCAGCAGCCATACTCGGGACAGCCTGTTTCAAGTTGGCTACACCTTC
. | TRBJ1-3 | . | TRBV19 | CASSVSGPSSGNTIYF | TGTGCCAGTAGTGTCTCAGGACCGAGCTCTGGAAACACCATATATTTT
TRBD2 | TRBJ2-3 | many | TRBV20-1 | CSAEGPFLAGVTTDTQYF | TGCAGTGCCGAAGGGCCATTTTTAGCGGGAGTCACTACAGATACGCAGTATTTT
. | TRBJ2-2 | many | TRBV11-2 | CASSPRDTYTGELFF | TGTGCCAGCAGCCCCCGGGACACGTACACCGGGGAGCTGTTTTTT
TRBD2 | TRBJ2-5 | few | TRBV20-1 | CSATKGGRGQETQYF | TGCAGTGCTACCAAAGGCGGGAGGGGGCAAGAGACCCAGTACTTC
. | TRBJ2-7 | few | TRBV13 | CASSLARGEQYF | TGTGCCAGCAGCTTAGCGAGGGGAGAGCAGTACTTC
. | TRBJ1-1 | many | TRBV20-1 | CSAGGPKNTEAFF | TGCAGTGCTGGGGGACCTAAGAACACTGAAGCTTTCTTT
. | TRBJ1-6 | . | TRBV11-2 | CASSLDRAGPYNSPLHF | TGTGCCAGCAGCTTAGATCGAGCAGGGCCCTATAATTCACCCCTCCACTTT
TRBD2 | TRBJ2-1 | many | TRBV2 | CASIAQRETNEQFF | TGTGCCAGCATAGCCCAGCGGGAGACCAATGAGCAGTTCTTC
TRBD1 | TRBJ1-5 | few | TRBV2 | CASSNATGRNQPQHF | TGTGCCAGCAGTAACGCGACAGGGCGCAATCAGCCCCAGCATTTT
. | TRBJ1-1 | . | TRBV24-1 | CATSDLGLNTEAFF | TGTGCCACCAGTGATTTAGGTCTGAACACTGAAGCTTTCTTT
. | TRBJ1-1 | many | TRBV3-1 | CASSLTAAEAFF | TGTGCCAGCAGCCTTACGGCCGCTGAAGCTTTCTTT
. | TRBJ1-2 | . | TRBV14 | CASSFTSDYGYTF | TGTGCCAGCAGTTTCACATCAGACTATGGCTACACCTTC
. | TRBJ1-1 | many | TRBV28 | CAIQGPRDTEAFF | TGTGCCATACAGGGACCCCGGGACACTGAAGCTTTCTTT
TRBD1 | TRBJ2-6 | many | TRBV27 | CASSSTGNSGANVLTF | TGTGCCAGCAGTTCGACAGGGAACTCTGGGGCCAACGTCCTGACTTTC
. | TRBJ2-1 | few | TRBV19 | CASSMGGINNEQFF | TGTGCCAGTAGTATGGGCGGGATCAACAATGAGCAGTTCTTC
. | TRBJ1-6 | . | TRBV7-8 | CASSLYSDSPLHF | TGTGCCAGCAGCTTGTATTCGGATTCACCCCTCCACTTT
. | TRBJ2-1 | few | TRBV5-5 | CASSSADSAYNEQFF | TGTGCCAGCAGCTCAGCGGACTCGGCCTACAATGAGCAGTTCTTC
. | TRBJ1-2 | . | TRBV6-1 | CASSSELGYGYTF | TGTGCCAGCAGTTCCGAATTGGGCTATGGCTACACCTTC
TRBD1 | TRBJ1-4 | few | TRBV28 | CASSLGQVAGTNEKLFF | TGTGCCAGCAGTTTGGGACAGGTGGCGGGAACTAATGAAAAACTGTTTTTT
TRBD2 | TRBJ2-1 | . | TRBV7-8 | CASSSGLAGSYNEQLF | TGTGCCAGCAGCTCCGGACTAGCGGGATCCTACAATGAGCAGCTCTTC